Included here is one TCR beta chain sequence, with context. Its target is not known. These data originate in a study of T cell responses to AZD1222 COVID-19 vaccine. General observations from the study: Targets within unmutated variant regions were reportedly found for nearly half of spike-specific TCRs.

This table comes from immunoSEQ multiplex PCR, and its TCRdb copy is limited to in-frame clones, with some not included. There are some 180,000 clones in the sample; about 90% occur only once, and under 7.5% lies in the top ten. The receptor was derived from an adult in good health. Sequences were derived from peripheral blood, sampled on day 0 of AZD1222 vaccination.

The CDR3 sequence: CASSPLTGMNTGELFF. CDR3 in DNA: TGTGCCAGCTCACCCCTAACAGGGATGAACACCGGGGAGCTGTTTTTT. The rearrangement uses TRBV18 and TRBJ2-2; possible D gene TRBD1, 6 bases. V dropped 3 bases and J dropped 1 base, with 12 bases sitting between them. Per germline, CDR1 KGHSH and CDR2 LQKENI. The CDR3 runs 16 residues.